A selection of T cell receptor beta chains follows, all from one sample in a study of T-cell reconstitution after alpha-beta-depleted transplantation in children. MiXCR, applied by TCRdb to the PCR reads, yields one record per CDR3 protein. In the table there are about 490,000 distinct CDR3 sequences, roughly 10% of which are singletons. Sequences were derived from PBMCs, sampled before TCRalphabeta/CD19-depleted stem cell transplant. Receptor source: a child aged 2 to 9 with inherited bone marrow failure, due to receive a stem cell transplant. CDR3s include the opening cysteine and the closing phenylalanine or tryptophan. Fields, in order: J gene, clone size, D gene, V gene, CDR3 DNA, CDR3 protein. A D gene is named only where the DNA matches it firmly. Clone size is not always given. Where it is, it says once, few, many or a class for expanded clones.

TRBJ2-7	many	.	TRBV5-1	TGCGCCAGCAGCTTGGCCGGGGTAAAGGACGAGCAGTACTTC	CASSLAGVKDEQYF
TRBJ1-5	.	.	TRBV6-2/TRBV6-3	TGTGCCAGCAGTTACTACAGGGACGGCAATCAGCCCCAGCATTTT	CASSYYRDGNQPQHF
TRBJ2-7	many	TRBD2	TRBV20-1	TGCAGTGCTGGACGGGGGAGCGGGAGGGCTTACGAGCAGTACTTC	CSAGRGSGRAYEQYF
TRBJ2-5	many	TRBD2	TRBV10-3	TGTGCCATCAGTGAGTCGTGGGCGACTAGCGGCAACCAAGAGACCCAGTACTTC	CAISESWATSGNQETQYF
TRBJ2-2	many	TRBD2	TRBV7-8	TGTGCCAGCAGCGTCGGGACTAGCGGATGGGGCACCGGGGAGCTGTTTTTT	CASSVGTSGWGTGELFF
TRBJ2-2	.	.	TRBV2	TGTGCCAGCAGTGTGGTTCGGGGGGCAGCCGGGGAGCTGTTTTTT	CASSVVRGAAGELFF
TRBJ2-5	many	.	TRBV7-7	TGTGCCAGCAGCCAAATTGGGGAGACCCAGTACTTC	CASSQIGETQYF
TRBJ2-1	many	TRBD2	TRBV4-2	TGTGCCAGCAGGGACATCCAACTAGCGGGAGTTTCGTCTGAGCAGTTCTTC	CASRDIQLAGVSSEQFF
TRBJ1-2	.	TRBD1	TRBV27	TGTGCCAGCACCGAAACCCCCGGGACAGGATCTATGAGCTACACCTTC	CASTETPGTGSMSYTF
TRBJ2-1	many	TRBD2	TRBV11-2	TGTGCCAGCAGCCCTCTTAGCGGGCCTTGGGATTCCTACAATGAGCAGTTCTTC	CASSPLSGPWDSYNEQFF
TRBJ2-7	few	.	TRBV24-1	TGTGCCACCAGTGGACCAGGCAGCCTTAACTACGAGCAGTACTTC	CATSGPGSLNYEQYF
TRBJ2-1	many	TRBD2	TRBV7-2	TGTGCCAGCAGCCGACGACTAGCCGACTACAATGAGCAGTTCTTC	CASSRRLADYNEQFF
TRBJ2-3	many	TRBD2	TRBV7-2	TGTGCCAGCAGCTTAGCCCTAGCGGGGATGAGCACAGATACGCAGTATTTT	CASSLALAGMSTDTQYF
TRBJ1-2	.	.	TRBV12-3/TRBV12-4	TGTGCCAGCAGCTCGACAGGTGTCGTTTTCGGCTACACCTTC	CASSSTGVVFGYTF
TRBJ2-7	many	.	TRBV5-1	TGCGCCAGCAGCGGGTTAGTCCCTCCCGAGCAGTACTTC	CASSGLVPPEQYF
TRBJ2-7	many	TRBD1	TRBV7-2	TGTGCCAGCAGCTGGGACAGGGGAGCCTACGAGCAGTACTTC	CASSWDRGAYEQYF
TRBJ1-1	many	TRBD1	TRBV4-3	TGCGCCAGCAGCCGCTCGACAGGGGCCCTGAACACTGAAGCTTTCTTT	CASSRSTGALNTEAFF
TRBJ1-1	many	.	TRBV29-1	TGCAGCGTTGAAGATTTCGACACTGAAGCTTTCTTT	CSVEDFDTEAFF
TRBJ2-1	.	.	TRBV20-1	TGCAGTGCCAGGAAACCGAGACAGATCTACAATGAGCAGTTCTTC	CSARKPRQIYNEQFF
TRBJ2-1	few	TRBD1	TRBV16	TGTGCCAGCAGCCAACAGGGGGCGAATGAGCAGTTCTTC	CASSQQGANEQFF
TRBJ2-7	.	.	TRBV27	TGTGCCAGCAGTTTTTCCGCAGGGGGGGAGCAGTACTTC	CASSFSAGGEQYF
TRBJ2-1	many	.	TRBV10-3	TGTGCCATCAGTGGTAACAGCCAATTTTACAATGAGCAGTTCTTC	CAISGNSQFYNEQFF
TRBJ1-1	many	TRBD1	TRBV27	TGTGCCAGCACAGGGGGCGCTGAAGCTTTCTTT	CASTGGAEAFF
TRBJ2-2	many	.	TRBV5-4	TGTGCCAGCAGCTTGGGATCCCGTGGGAACACCGGGGAGCTGTTTTTT	CASSLGSRGNTGELFF
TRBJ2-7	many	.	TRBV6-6	TGTGCCAGCAGTTACGAGGCGGGCTACGAGCAGTACTTC	CASSYEAGYEQYF
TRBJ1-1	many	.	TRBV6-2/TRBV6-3	TGTGCCAGTTTAAGGTGGACTGAAGCTTTCTTT	CASLRWTEAFF
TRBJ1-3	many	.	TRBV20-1	TGCAGTGCCAGCAAGGGCTCCTCTGGAAACACCATATATTTT	CSASKGSSGNTIYF
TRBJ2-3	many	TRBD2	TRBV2	TGTGCCAGCAGTGGGACTAGCGGCCGAATCCCCACAGATACGCAGTATTTT	CASSGTSGRIPTDTQYF
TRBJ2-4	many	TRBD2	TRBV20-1	TGCAGTGCTAGAGAATTGACTAGCGGGAGTACAGACATTCAGTACTTC	CSARELTSGSTDIQYF
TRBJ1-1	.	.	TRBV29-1	TGCAGCGCTGTGGGGCTGGGGAACACTGAAGCTTTCTTT	CSAVGLGNTEAFF
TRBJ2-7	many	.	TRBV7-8	TGTGCCACCTCAGGGACTGTAACCTACGAGCAGTACTTC	CATSGTVTYEQYF
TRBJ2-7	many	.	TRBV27	TGTGCCAGCAGAAAGGGCGCAGAGCAGTACTTC	CASRKGAEQYF
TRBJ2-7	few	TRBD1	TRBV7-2	TGTGCCAGCAGCTCCTTAAGTAAGGACAGGCGGCGAGGCGAGCAGTACTTC	CASSSLSKDRRRGEQYF
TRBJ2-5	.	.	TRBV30	TGTGCCTGGAGTGTTTTGCCAGGGCCAGAGACCCAGTACTTC	CAWSVLPGPETQYF
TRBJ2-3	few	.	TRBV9	TGTGCCAGCAGCGGACTAAGTCCTTCAGATACGCAGTATTTT	CASSGLSPSDTQYF
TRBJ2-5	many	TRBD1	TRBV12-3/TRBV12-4	TGTGCCAGCAGTTTAGTTGCAGGGGGCCAAGAGACCCAGTACTTC	CASSLVAGGQETQYF
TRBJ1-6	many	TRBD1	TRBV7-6	TGTGCCAGCAGCCGCTTCGCGGGGACAGGGGCTTCACCCCTCCACTTT	CASSRFAGTGASPLHF
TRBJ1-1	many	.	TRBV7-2	TGTGCCAGCAGCTGGACGAAATGGGCCACTGAAGCTTTCTTT	CASSWTKWATEAFF
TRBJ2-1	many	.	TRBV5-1	TGCGCCAGCAGCTTGCATACGGCCGGGGTCGATGAGCAGTTCTTC	CASSLHTAGVDEQFF
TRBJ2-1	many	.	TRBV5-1	TGCGCCAGCGCTGCGGGATTAGGCAATGAGCAGTTCTTC	CASAAGLGNEQFF
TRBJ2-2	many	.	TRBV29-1	TGCAGCGTTGAGACAGAGTACACCGGGGAGCTGTTTTTT	CSVETEYTGELFF
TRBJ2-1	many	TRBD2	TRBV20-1	TGCAGTGCTACCCGGGACTACTCCTACAATGAGCAGTTCTTC	CSATRDYSYNEQFF
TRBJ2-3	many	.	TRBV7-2	TGTGCCAGCAGCTTCGACACAGATACGCAGTATTTT	CASSFDTDTQYF
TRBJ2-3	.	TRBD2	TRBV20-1	TGCAGTGCTAGTTTAGCGGGAGGGCCCCCAGATACGCAGTATTTT	CSASLAGGPPDTQYF
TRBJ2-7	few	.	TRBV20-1	TGCAGTGCTCAACAGGACTCCTACGAGCAGTACTTC	CSAQQDSYEQYF
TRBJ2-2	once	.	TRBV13	TGTGCCAGCAGCTTTTCTCTGGCAGAGAACACCGGGGAGCTGTTTTTT	CASSFSLAENTGELFF
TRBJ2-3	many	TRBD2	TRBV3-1	TGTGCCAGCAGCCACTGGGGTAGCGGGAGTTCAGATACGCAGTATTTT	CASSHWGSGSSDTQYF
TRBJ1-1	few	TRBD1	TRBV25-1	TGTGCCAGCAGTGATCGACAGGGCACTGAAGCTTTCTTT	CASSDRQGTEAFF
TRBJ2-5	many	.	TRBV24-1	TGTGCCACCAGTGACAACATAGGCAAGGACGGAGAGACCCAGTACTTC	CATSDNIGKDGETQYF
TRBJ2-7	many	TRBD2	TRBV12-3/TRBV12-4	TGTGCCAGCACGTTTAGCGGGCAGTACGAGCAGTACTTC	CASTFSGQYEQYF
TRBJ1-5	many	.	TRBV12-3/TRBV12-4	TGTGCCAGCAGTTTAATTCCTATGCGTGGGGAACCCCAGCATTTT	CASSLIPMRGEPQHF
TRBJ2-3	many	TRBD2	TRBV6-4	TGTGCCAGCAGCCGACGTGGGACTAGCGAAGGTTTTCGCACAGATACGCAGTATTTT	CASSRRGTSEGFRTDTQYF